The clone carrying this T cell receptor beta chain was found many times. This record belongs to a study of T cells in Graves' hyperthyroidism and ophthalmopathy. TCR beta CDR3 sequences were amplified from RNA transcripts. HTBI primers were employed in a first-round RT-PCR of the TCR CDR3. TCRdb reanalysed the multiplex PCR reads using MiXCR and keeps one entry per CDR3 protein. The table shows around 250,000 distinct CDR3 sequences, with 13% to 15% occurring only once. The CDR3 spans 18 residues. Germline V gene sequence: CDR1 DFQATT, CDR2 SNEGSKA (reference sequence). J lost 2 bases, V lost 2 bases, and 10 bases had no gene match.

Specimen: blood. This clonotype was obtained from a woman aged 40 to 50 with Graves' hyperthyroidism that later progressed to Graves' ophthalmopathy. The V gene is TRBV20-1, the J gene TRBJ2-3; 13 bases are shared with TRBD2. The CDR3 region has the DNA TGCAGTGCTAGATATTTTGCGGGACTAGCGGGACTCACAGATACGCAGTATTTT. Amino acid sequence: CSARYFAGLAGLTDTQYF.